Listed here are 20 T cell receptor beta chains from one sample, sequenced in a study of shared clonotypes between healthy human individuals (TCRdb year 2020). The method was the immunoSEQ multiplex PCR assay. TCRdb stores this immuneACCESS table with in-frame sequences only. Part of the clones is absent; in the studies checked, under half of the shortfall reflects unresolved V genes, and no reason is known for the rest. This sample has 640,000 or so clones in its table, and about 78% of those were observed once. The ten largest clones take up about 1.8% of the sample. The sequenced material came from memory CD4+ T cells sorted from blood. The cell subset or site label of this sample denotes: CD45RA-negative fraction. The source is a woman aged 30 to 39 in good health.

This CDR3 is CASSEPKIKLTRNEQFF. In DNA, the CDR3 is TGTGCCAGCAGTGAGCCAAAGATAAAACTAACGCGTAATGAGCAGTTCTTC. The V and J genes are TRBV2 and TRBJ2-1; D ambiguous. Trimming removed 3 bases from V and 7 bases from J, with 22 bases in between. Looked up from germline, CDR1 is SNHLY and CDR2 is FYNNEI. This CDR3 spans 17 amino acids.

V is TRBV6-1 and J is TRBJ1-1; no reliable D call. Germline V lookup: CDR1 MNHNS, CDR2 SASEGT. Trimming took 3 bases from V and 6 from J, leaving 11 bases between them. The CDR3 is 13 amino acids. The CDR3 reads CASSESALAEAFF. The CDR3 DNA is TGTGCCAGCAGTGAGTCGGCTTTGGCTGAAGCTTTCTTT.

The CDR3 DNA reads as TGTGCCAGCAGCTTAGCGGGCGCACGCCGGGGCGAGCAGTACTTC. Translation gives CASSLAGARRGEQYF. The chain carries TRBV7-8 and TRBJ2-7; possible D gene TRBD2, 5 bases. The germline CDR1 and CDR2 sequences are SGHVS and FQNEAQ. The CDR3 consists of 15 residues. Trimming left V 0 bases short and J 6 bases short, with 15 bases between.

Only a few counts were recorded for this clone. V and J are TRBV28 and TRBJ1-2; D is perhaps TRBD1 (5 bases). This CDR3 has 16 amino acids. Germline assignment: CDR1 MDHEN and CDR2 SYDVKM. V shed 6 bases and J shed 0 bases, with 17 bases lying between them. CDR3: CASSSIGTQANYGYTF. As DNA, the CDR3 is TGTGCCAGCAGCTCCATAGGGACCCAAGCTAACTATGGCTACACCTTC.

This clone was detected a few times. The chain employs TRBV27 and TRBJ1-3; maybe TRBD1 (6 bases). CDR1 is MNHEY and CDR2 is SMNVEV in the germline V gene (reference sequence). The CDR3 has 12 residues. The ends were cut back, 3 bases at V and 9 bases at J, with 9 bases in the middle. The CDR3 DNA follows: TGTGCCAGCAGTTTCAGGGGAGGCACCATATATTTT. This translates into CASSFRGGTIYF.

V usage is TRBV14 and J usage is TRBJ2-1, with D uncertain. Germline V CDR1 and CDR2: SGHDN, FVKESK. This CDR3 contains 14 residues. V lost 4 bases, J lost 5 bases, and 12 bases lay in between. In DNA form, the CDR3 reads TGTGCCAGCAGCCCGATTTTTGCGCACAATGAGCAGTTCTTC. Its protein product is CASSPIFAHNEQFF.

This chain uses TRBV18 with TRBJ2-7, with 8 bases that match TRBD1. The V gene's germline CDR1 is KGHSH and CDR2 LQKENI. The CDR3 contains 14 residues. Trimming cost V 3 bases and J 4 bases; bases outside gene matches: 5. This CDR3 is CASSPTGGIYEQYF. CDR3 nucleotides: TGTGCCAGCTCACCTACAGGGGGGATATACGAGCAGTACTTC.

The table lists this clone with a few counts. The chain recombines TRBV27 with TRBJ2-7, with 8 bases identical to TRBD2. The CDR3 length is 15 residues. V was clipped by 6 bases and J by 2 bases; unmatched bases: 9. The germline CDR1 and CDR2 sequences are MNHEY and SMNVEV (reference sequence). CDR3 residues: CASRKGGRRPYEQYF. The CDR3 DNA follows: TGTGCCAGCAGAAAGGGCGGGAGGCGGCCCTACGAGCAGTACTTC.

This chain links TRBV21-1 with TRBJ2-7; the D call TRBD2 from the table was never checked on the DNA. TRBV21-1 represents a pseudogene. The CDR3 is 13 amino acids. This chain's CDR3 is CASPGGPFYEQYF. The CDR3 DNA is TGTGCCAGCCCCGGGGGACCCTTCTACGAGCAGTACTTC.

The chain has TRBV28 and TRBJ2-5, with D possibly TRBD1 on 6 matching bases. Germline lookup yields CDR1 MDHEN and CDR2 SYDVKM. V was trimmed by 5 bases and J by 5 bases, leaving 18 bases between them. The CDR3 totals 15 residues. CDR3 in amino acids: CASSTNREKGETQYF. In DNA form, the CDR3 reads TGTGCCAGCAGTACAAACAGGGAGAAGGGGGAGACCCAGTACTTC.

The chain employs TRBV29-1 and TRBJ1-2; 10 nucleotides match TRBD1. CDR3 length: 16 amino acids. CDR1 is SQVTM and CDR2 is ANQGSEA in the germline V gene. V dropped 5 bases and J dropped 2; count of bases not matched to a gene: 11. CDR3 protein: CSVTSGDRGINYGYTF. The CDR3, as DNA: TGCAGCGTTACTAGTGGGGACAGGGGCATAAACTATGGCTACACCTTC.

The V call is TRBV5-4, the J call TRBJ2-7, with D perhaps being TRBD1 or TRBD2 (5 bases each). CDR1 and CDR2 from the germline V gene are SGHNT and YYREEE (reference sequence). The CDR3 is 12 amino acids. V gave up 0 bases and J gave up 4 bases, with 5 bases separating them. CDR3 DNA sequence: TGTGCCAGCAGCTTGGGGGGGTACGAGCAGTACTTC. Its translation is CASSLGGYEQYF.

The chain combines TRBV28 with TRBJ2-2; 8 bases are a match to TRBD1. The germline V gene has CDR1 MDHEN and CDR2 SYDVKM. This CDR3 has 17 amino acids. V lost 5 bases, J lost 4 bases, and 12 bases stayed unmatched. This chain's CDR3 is CASSTPRQGSSTGELFF. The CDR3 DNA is TGTGCCAGCAGTACCCCTCGACAGGGGTCGAGCACCGGGGAGCTGTTTTTT.

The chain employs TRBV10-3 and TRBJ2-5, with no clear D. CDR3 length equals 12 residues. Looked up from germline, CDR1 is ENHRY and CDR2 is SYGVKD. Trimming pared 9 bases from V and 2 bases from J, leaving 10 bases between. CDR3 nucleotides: TGTGCCATAGCCGGAACTCAAGAGACCCAGTACTTC. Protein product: CAIAGTQETQYF.

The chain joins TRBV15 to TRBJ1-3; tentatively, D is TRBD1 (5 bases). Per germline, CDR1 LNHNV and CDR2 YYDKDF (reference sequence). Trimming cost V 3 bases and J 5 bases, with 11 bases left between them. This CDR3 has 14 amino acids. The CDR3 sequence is CATSRADSRNTIYF. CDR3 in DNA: TGTGCCACCAGCAGGGCCGACAGCAGAAACACCATATATTTT.

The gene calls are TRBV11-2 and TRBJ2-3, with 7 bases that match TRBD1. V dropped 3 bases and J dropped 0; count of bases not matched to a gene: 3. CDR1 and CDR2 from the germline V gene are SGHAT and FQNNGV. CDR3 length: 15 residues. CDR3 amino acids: CASSLGRGSTDTQYF. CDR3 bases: TGTGCCAGCAGCTTGGGCAGGGGGAGCACAGATACGCAGTATTTT.

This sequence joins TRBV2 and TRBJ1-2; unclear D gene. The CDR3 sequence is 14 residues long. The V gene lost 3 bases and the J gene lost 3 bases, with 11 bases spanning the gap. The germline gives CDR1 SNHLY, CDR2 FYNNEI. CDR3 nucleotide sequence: TGTGCCAGCAGTGAGCGACGGACCTACTATGGCTACACCTTC. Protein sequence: CASSERRTYYGYTF.

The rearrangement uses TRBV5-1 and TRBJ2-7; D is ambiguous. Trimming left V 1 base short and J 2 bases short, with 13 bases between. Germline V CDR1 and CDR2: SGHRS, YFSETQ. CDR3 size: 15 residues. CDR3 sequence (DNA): TGCGCCAGCAGCTTGTTAGGAGCGTCGACCTACGAGCAGTACTTC. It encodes CASSLLGASTYEQYF.

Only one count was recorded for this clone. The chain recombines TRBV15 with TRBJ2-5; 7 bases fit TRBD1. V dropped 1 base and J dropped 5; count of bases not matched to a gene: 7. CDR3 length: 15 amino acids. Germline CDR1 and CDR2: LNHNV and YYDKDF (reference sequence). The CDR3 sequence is CATSRVEGGWETQYF. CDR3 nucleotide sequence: TGTGCCACCAGCAGAGTAGAAGGGGGCTGGGAGACCCAGTACTTC.

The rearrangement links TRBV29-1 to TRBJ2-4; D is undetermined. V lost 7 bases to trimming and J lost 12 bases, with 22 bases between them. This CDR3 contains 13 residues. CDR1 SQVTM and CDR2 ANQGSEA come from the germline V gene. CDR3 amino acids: CSATSELSGRQYF. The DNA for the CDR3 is TGCAGCGCAACCTCGGAACTGAGTGGGCGTCAGTACTTC.